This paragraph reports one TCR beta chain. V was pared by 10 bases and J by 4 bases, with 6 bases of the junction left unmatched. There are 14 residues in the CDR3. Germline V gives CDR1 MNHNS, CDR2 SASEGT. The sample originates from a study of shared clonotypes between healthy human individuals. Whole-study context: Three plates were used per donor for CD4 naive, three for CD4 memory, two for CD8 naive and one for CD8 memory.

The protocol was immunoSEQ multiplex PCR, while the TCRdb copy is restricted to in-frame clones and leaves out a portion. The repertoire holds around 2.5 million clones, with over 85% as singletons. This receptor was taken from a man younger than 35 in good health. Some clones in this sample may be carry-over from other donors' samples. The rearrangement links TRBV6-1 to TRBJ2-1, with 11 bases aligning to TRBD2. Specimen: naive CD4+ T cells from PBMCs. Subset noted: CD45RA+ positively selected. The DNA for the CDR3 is TGTGCCACCACTCTAGCGGGAGGTTACAATGAGCAGTTCTTC. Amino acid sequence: CATTLAGGYNEQFF.